The 6 T cell receptor beta chains below were found in one sample sequenced in a study of blood T cell repertoires in COVID-19. Using immunoSEQ multiplex PCR, the repertoire was profiled, and TCRdb retains in-frame clones only, with some absent. The table records 300,000 or so clones, approximately 89% of them present only once. Sequenced material: PBMCs or T cells enriched from blood (not recorded which). All receptors come from a woman in her forties or fifties who had been exposed to COVID-19.

This clone was observed a single time. The V call is TRBV20-1, the J call TRBJ2-5, with D perhaps matching TRBD2 (6 bases). V was trimmed by 3 bases and J by 4 bases, leaving 24 bases between them. Germline V gene sequence: CDR1 DFQATT, CDR2 SNEGSKA (reference sequence). This CDR3 has 17 amino acids. In DNA form, the CDR3 reads TGCAGTGCTAGTGTGGACTATGGAGCCATGCCGCGAGAGACCCAGTACTTC. Translation gives CSASVDYGAMPRETQYF.

This chain joins TRBV18 and TRBJ1-6; possibly TRBD1 for D (6 bases). Germline CDR1 reads KGHSH; CDR2 reads LQKENI. This CDR3 region has 14 residues. The germline V and J ends were trimmed by 2 bases and 10 bases, with 12 bases remaining between them. The CDR3 DNA follows: TGTGCCAGCTCACCAGGACAGCAAGCGTCACCCCTCCACTTT. As protein: CASSPGQQASPLHF.

This chain joins TRBV5-5 and TRBJ2-5; 8 nucleotides match TRBD1. The CDR3 consists of 16 residues. Germline CDR1 SGHKS, CDR2 YYEKEE (reference sequence). Unmatched junction bases numbered 11, after V lost 4 bases and J lost 3 bases. The CDR3 spells CASSRDTGGVEETQYF. CDR3 DNA sequence: TGTGCCAGCAGCAGGGATACAGGGGGTGTGGAAGAGACCCAGTACTTC.

V gene TRBV20-1 combines with J gene TRBJ2-6, with no clear D. Trimming took off 3 bases at V and 4 bases at J, with 10 bases between the two ends. The germline CDR1 and CDR2 sequences are DFQATT and SNEGSKA (reference sequence). The CDR3 loop spans 14 amino acids. In DNA, the CDR3 is TGCAGTGCTAGTCGGCCGAGGGGGGCCAACGTCCTGACTTTC. Its translation is CSASRPRGANVLTF.

V gene TRBV5-5 combines with J gene TRBJ2-7; D is possibly TRBD1 (8 bases). Germline CDR1 SGHKS, CDR2 YYEKEE (reference sequence). V lost 3 bases and J lost 2, with 24 bases in between. The CDR3 consists of 18 residues. The CDR3 is CASSSHRGGENPPYEQYF. For the CDR3, the DNA is TGTGCCAGCAGCTCCCACAGGGGGGGGGAAAATCCACCCTACGAGCAGTACTTC.

The V call is TRBV2, the J call TRBJ2-2; no definite D call. Germline CDR1 reads SNHLY; CDR2 reads FYNNEI. The CDR3 runs to 13 residues. The V and J ends lost 4 bases and 8 bases respectively, with 11 bases between them. Written as DNA, the CDR3 is TGTGCCAGCAGTGGGCTAGTGAATGGGGAGCTGTTTTTT. Protein sequence: CASSGLVNGELFF.